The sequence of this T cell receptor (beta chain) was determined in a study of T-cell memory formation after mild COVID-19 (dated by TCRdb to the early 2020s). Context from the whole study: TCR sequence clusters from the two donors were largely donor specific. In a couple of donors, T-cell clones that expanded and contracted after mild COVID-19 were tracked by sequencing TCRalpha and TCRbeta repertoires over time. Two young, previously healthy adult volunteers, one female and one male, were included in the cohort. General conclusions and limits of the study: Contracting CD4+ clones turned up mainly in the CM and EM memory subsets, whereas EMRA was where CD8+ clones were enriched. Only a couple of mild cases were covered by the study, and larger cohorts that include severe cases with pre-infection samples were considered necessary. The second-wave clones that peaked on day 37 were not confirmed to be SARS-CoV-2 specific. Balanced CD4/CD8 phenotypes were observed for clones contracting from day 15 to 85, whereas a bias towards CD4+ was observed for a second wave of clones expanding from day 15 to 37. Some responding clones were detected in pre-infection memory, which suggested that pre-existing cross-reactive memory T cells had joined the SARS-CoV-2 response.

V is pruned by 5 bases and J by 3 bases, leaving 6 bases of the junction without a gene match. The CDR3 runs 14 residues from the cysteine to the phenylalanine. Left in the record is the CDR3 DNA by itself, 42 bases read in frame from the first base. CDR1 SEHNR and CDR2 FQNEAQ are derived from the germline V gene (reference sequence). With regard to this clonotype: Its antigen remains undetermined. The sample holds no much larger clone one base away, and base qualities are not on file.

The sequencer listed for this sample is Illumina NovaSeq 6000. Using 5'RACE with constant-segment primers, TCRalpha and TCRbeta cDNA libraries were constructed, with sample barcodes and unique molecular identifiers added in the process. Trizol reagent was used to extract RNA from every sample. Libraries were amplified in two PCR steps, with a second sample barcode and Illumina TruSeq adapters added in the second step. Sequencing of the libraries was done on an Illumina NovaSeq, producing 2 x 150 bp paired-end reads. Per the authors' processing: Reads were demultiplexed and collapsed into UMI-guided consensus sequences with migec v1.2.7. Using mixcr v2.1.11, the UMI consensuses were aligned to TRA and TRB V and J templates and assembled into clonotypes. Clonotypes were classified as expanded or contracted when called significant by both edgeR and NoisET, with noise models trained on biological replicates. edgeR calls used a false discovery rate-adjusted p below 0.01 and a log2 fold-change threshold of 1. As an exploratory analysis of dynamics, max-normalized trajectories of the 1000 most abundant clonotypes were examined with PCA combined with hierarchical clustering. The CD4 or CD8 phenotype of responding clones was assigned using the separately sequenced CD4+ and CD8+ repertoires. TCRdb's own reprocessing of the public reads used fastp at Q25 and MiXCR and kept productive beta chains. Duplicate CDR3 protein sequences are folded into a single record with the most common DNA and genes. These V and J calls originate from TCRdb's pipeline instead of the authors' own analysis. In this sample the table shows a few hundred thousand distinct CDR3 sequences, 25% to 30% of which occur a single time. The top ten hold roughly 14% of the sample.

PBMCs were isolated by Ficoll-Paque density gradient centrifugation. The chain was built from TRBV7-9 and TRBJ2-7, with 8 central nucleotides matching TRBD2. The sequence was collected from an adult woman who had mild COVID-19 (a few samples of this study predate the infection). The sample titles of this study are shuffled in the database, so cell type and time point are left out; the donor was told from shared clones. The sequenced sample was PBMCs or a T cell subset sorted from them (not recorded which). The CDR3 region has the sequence CASSDPGGDYEQYF. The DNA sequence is TGTGCCAGCAGCGACCCGGGGGGGGACTACGAGCAGTACTTC.